This T cell receptor (beta chain) was captured in a study of post-analysis software for immune sequencing data. This clonotype has at least ten counts. Its target is not known. CDR3 length equals 15 residues. Germline CDR1 reads SGHTA; CDR2 reads FQGNSA. The V end lost 1 base, the J end lost 2 bases, and 11 bases lay between the germline ends. Unique molecular identifiers were built into the TCR beta cDNA libraries. The authors obtained roughly 0.5 million cDNA molecules from approximately 0.95 to 9.8 million T cells. TCRdb analysed the PCR reads with MiXCR anew, one entry per CDR3 protein. The sample has under 200,000 distinct CDR3 sequences; 29% are singletons. Study results and limitations: The five TRBV segments detected at higher frequency in patients than in controls included TRBV5-6, TRBV5-1 and TRBV20-1.

The chain is built from TRBV7-2 and TRBJ2-5; the D is unclear. The sequence was collected from a girl younger than 18 with multiple sclerosis. The sample taken for sequencing was blood. The CDR3, as DNA: TGTGCCAGCAGCTTAGTGGGAACGGTGCAAGAGACCCAGTACTTC. It codes for CASSLVGTVQETQYF.